This T cell receptor beta chain is drawn from a study of HIV-infected children after antiretroviral therapy interruption. Across the study: Four children interrupted treatment; four stayed on continuous treatment. Weeks 0, 12, interruption end (24 or 48), and about 3 years post-study gave interruption-arm samples.

This clonotype was counted at least ten times. Its target is unknown. RNA-based 3' RACE libraries used unique molecular identifiers. TCRdb passed the 3' RACE reads through MiXCR, listing each CDR3 protein once. The table lists about 89,000 distinct CDR3 sequences, about 6.9% of them singletons. This CDR3 spans 14 amino acids. V shed 5 bases and J shed 1 base, with 12 bases lying between them. Study observations and caveats: After treatment interruption started, naive CD4+ CDR3 overlap across time points dropped. Some non-naive CD45RA+ T cells might be present among sorted naive cells.

Treatment reported: PENTA 11 planned treatment interruption arm or continuous ART arm. This chain links TRBV12-3 or TRBV12-4 with TRBJ2-7; D could derive from TRBD1 or TRBD2 (5 bases each). The source is a pool of human donors with HIV. The sequenced sample was CD45RA+ CD4+ T cells from PBMCs, pooled from several time points, obtained from a donor given antiretroviral therapy, either interrupted or continuous. Subset in this sample: naive CD4+ CD45RA+ CD45RO- T cells. CDR3 protein: CASSPRDPSYEQYF. CDR3 in DNA: TGTGCCAGCAGTCCGAGGGACCCTTCCTACGAGCAGTACTTC.